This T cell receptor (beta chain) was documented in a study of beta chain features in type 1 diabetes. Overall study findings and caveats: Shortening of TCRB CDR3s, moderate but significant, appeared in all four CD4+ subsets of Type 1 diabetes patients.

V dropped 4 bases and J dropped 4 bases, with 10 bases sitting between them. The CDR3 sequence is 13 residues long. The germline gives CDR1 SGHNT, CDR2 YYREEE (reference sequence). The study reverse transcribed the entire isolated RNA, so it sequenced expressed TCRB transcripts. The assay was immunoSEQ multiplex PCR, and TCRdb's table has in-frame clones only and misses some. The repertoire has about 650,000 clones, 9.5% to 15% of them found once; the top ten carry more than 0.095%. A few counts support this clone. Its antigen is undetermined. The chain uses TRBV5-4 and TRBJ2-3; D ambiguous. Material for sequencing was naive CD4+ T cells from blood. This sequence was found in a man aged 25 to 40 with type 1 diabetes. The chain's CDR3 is CASSRTEADTQYF. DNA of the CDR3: TGTGCCAGCAGCCGCACAGAAGCAGATACGCAGTATTTT.